This T cell receptor beta chain was sequenced for a study of blood T cell repertoires in COVID-19. Study as a whole: Samples taken during acute and convalescent COVID-19 were collected in the United States, Italy and Spain.

This clone was seen a few times. Profiled with immunoSEQ multiplex PCR; TCRdb holds only in-frame clones, not every one. The sample shows 200,000 or so clones, roughly four fifths of them seen only once. The sequencing input was peripheral blood. The sequence was obtained from a human donor with acute or convalescent COVID-19. The donor label of this sample is uncertain.

The CDR3 sequence is CASSLGGDFSYEQYF. For the CDR3, the DNA is TGTGCCAGCAGCTTAGGGGGCGACTTCTCCTACGAGCAGTACTTC. The chain couples TRBV11-3 to TRBJ2-7; a possible D gene is TRBD1 (5 bases). CDR3 length: 15 amino acids. Trimming cost V 1 base and J 0 bases, with 10 bases left between them. The germline V gene encodes CDR1 SGHNT and CDR2 YENEEA.